This T cell receptor beta chain was sequenced in a study of T-cell reconstitution after alpha-beta-depleted transplantation in children. This clonotype has more than one count but fewer than ten. Per the germline V gene, CDR1 is SGHRS and CDR2 is YFSETQ. This CDR3 contains 16 residues. Trimming pared 4 bases from V and 0 bases from J, leaving 14 bases between. As it was prepared, the TCRbeta library received unique molecular identifiers. TCRdb analysed the PCR reads with MiXCR anew, one entry per CDR3 protein. The table lists hundreds of thousands of distinct CDR3 sequences, 18% of them singletons. This receptor was taken from a human donor who donated a stem cell graft to a child with acute lymphoblastic leukemia. The genes are TRBV5-1 and TRBJ2-1; a weak D match, TRBD2 (5 bases). The sample here was PBMCs from the stem cell graft donor, taken from the stem cell graft. The CDR3: CASSIESGSSYNEQFF. In DNA, the CDR3 is TGCGCCAGCAGCATAGAAAGCGGAAGCTCCTACAATGAGCAGTTCTTC. The whole variable domain, remainder taken from reference TRBV5-1 and TRBJ2-1, is KAGVTQTPRYLIKTRGQQVTLSCSPISGHRSVSWYQQTPGQGLQFLFEYFSETQRNKGNFPGRFSGRQFSNSRSEMNVSTLELGDSALYLCASSIESGSSYNEQFFGPGTRLTVL.